The rows below give T cell receptor beta chains drawn from one sample of a study of blood T cell repertoires in COVID-19. This table comes from immunoSEQ multiplex PCR, and its TCRdb copy is limited to in-frame clones, with some not included. The sample carries about 100,000 clones, 70% to 85% recorded once. The sample consisted of peripheral blood. The receptor source for this set is a woman in her forties with acute or convalescent COVID-19. Both conserved end residues are part of each CDR3. A D gene is named only where the DNA matches it firmly. Clone size appears in some rows only: once, few, many, or a class for an expanded clone.

NA	once	TRBV27	TRBJ1-4	TGTGCCAGCAGTTTGGGAGGGAAGACTAATGAAAAACTGTTTTTT	CASSLGGKTNEKLFF
TRBD2	NA	TRBV18	TRBJ2-2	TGTGCCAGCTTCGACGGGGGGAGATCCGGGGAGCTGTTTTTT	CASFDGGRSGELFF
NA	NA	TRBV19	TRBJ1-5	TGTGCCAGTAGGGGGGGAAATCAGCCCCAGCATTTT	CASRGGNQPQHF
NA	NA	TRBV2	TRBJ2-3	TGTGCCAGCCAAACTAGGGCTAGCACAGATACGCAGTATTTT	CASQTRASTDTQYF
NA	NA	TRBV6-2/TRBV6-3	TRBJ2-5	TGTGCCAGCAGTTACCTGGAGACCCAGTACTTC	CASSYLETQYF
NA	NA	TRBV30	TRBJ2-7	TGTGCCTGGGCCCCTGGCAGCTCCTACGAGCAGTACTTC	CAWAPGSSYEQYF
TRBD2	few	TRBV2	TRBJ2-3	TGTGCCAGGCCGGGACTAAACACAGATACGCAGTATTTT	CARPGLNTDTQYF
TRBD2	NA	TRBV7-9	TRBJ2-2	TGTGCCAGCAGCAAGACTAGCGGGGGGACCACCGGGGAGCTGTTTTTT	CASSKTSGGTTGELFF
TRBD1	once	TRBV6-5	TRBJ1-2	TGTGCCAGCAGTTACTCACCGACAGGGATCTTCTATGGCTACACCTTC	CASSYSPTGIFYGYTF
NA	NA	TRBV27	TRBJ1-4	TGTGCCAGCAGTTTATCTTTGTGGACACAGAACGGGGGTGTTGAAAAACTGTTTTTT	CASSLSLWTQNGGVEKLFF
NA	NA	TRBV30	TRBJ1-2	TGTGCCTGGGGGGACGACAGGAGCTGGCTAGGCGGCTACACCTTC	CAWGDDRSWLGGYTF
TRBD1	NA	TRBV10-2	TRBJ1-1	TGCGCCAGCAGCGAACCGGGACAGGGAGGTTTTGAAGCTTTCTTT	CASSEPGQGGFEAFF
TRBD1	NA	TRBV29-1	TRBJ2-7	TGCAGCGTCTCAGCCGGGACAGGGTACTCCTACGAGCAGTACTTC	CSVSAGTGYSYEQYF
NA	NA	TRBV4-1	TRBJ1-2	TGCGCCAGCAGCGCACAGGGATATGGGGGCTACACCTTC	CASSAQGYGGYTF
NA	NA	TRBV7-9	TRBJ1-2	TGTGCCAGCAGCTTAGCGCAGGGTGGCTACACCTTC	CASSLAQGGYTF
NA	NA	TRBV6-5	TRBJ1-1	TGTGCCAGCAGTACACCCCCAGACAGGAACACTGAAGCTTTCTTT	CASSTPPDRNTEAFF
NA	NA	TRBV7-3	TRBJ2-1	TGTGCCAGCAGCTTTGGCGGGGCGAATGGCAGGAATGAGCAGTTCTTC	CASSFGGANGRNEQFF
NA	NA	TRBV5-1	TRBJ2-1	TGCGCCAGCAGCATCCTCCCAGGGGCCCTCTCCTACAATGAGCAGTTCTTC	CASSILPGALSYNEQFF
NA	NA	TRBV30	TRBJ2-1	TGTGCCTGGAGTGTCTGGGGCAGCTCCTACAATGAGCAGTTCTTC	CAWSVWGSSYNEQFF
NA	once	TRBV2	TRBJ2-7	TGTGCCAGCAGTCTACAGGGCTACGAGCAGTACTTC	CASSLQGYEQYF
NA	NA	TRBV14	TRBJ1-2	TGTGCCAGCAGCCCCCGTCCAGACTATGGCTACACCTTC	CASSPRPDYGYTF
TRBD2	NA	TRBV5-1	TRBJ2-5	TGCGCCAGCAGCGACAAACTAGCGGGGCCCCGGAGGGAGACCCAGTACTTC	CASSDKLAGPRRETQYF
NA	NA	TRBV2	TRBJ2-3	TGTGCCAACGGTCAATTCACAGATACGCAGTATTTT	CANGQFTDTQYF
TRBD2	once	TRBV19	TRBJ2-1	TGTGCCAGTAGTATCTCGACTAGCACCATCAATGAGCAGTTCTTC	CASSISTSTINEQFF
NA	few	TRBV11-1	TRBJ1-2	TGTGCCAGCAGCTTAGACACAGTTAATGGCTACACCTTC	CASSLDTVNGYTF
NA	few	TRBV28	TRBJ1-1	TGTGCCAGCAGTTTGCGCCGGAACACTGAAGCTTTCTTT	CASSLRRNTEAFF
TRBD1	NA	TRBV6-5	TRBJ1-4	TGTGCCAGCAGTGACTCTACAGGGGGGGGAAAACTGTTTTTT	CASSDSTGGGKLFF